Listed below are T cell receptor beta chains from one sample, sequenced in a study of radiation and T cells in renal cell carcinoma. The method was immunoSEQ multiplex PCR; TCRdb's version includes in-frame clones alone and lacks a portion of them. The repertoire has around 170,000 clones, 88% of them found once; the top ten carry about 10%. Sequencing used blood, obtained from a patient whose treatment included radiotherapy and nephrectomy. Receptors originate from a woman aged 50 to 60 with renal cell carcinoma. The CDR3 runs from the conserved cysteine through the conserved F or W. D genes are given only for firm matches. A clone size is listed for some rows: how often the clone was seen (once, few, many), or a class if it is expanded.

DNA	CDR3	V	D	J	size
TGTGCCAGCAGTGAACTTCAAAAGGGGATCAATCAGCCCCAGCATTTT	CASSELQKGINQPQHF	TRBV2	-	TRBJ1-5	-
TGCGCCAGCAGCCTAAACACTGGGACAGCTAACACCATATATTTT	CASSLNTGTANTIYF	TRBV5-1	TRBD1	TRBJ1-3	-
TGTGCCAGCAGCGGGGGGGGAAGCTCCTATAATTCACCCCTCCACTTT	CASSGGGSSYNSPLHF	TRBV9	-	TRBJ1-6	-
TGCGCCAGCAGCCAGCAGGAACGGGGGGCAGGAGATACGCAGTATTTT	CASSQQERGAGDTQYF	TRBV4-1	-	TRBJ2-3	-
TGTGCCAGCAGTGAATTTAGGGGCATAAATGAAAAACTGTTTTTT	CASSEFRGINEKLFF	TRBV25-1	-	TRBJ1-4	-
TGTGCCAGCAGCGGAGGGGGACAGGGATTTGGCTACACCTTC	CASSGGGQGFGYTF	TRBV9	TRBD1	TRBJ1-2	-
TGTGCCAGCCCAGGGTCAGGGGCTAACACAGATACGCAGTATTTT	CASPGSGANTDTQYF	TRBV2	-	TRBJ2-3	-
TGTGCCAGCTCACCACGTACCCAGGGCCGCGAGCAGTACTTC	CASSPRTQGREQYF	TRBV18	-	TRBJ2-7	-
TGTGCCAGCAGTTACACGGGGGAATCACCCCTCCACTTT	CASSYTGESPLHF	TRBV6-5	-	TRBJ1-6	few
TGCGCCAGCAGCTTGGATGGGACCCCCTACGAGCAGTACTTC	CASSLDGTPYEQYF	TRBV5-1	-	TRBJ2-7	-
TGCAGTGCTCGGGGGAACACTGAAGCTTTCTTT	CSARGNTEAFF	TRBV20-1	-	TRBJ1-1	-
TGTGCCAGTAGTCCCGGGACAGGATACTCTGGGGCCAACGTCCTGACTTTC	CASSPGTGYSGANVLTF	TRBV19	TRBD1	TRBJ2-6	-
TGCAGCGCCGAGAGGCGACAGGGATTCGACAATGAGCAGTTCTTC	CSAERRQGFDNEQFF	TRBV29-1	TRBD1	TRBJ2-1	-
TGTGCCAGCAGCGTAGCGGGGCTTAAGGGTTCACCCCTCCACTTT	CASSVAGLKGSPLHF	TRBV9	-	TRBJ1-6	-
TGTGCCAGCAGCCCCCGACCAGTAGCAACAGATACGCAGTATTTT	CASSPRPVATDTQYF	TRBV7-9	-	TRBJ2-3	-
TGTGCCAGCAGCCCAGTGTATGGGTTCGATCAGCCCCAGCATTTT	CASSPVYGFDQPQHF	TRBV7-2	-	TRBJ1-5	-
TGTGCCAGCAGCCCCCGGACTAGCGGGGGGAACGAGCAGTACTTC	CASSPRTSGGNEQYF	TRBV5-4	TRBD2	TRBJ2-7	-
TGTGCCAGCAGCCAGCGGGACCCTCGCACAGATACGCAGTATTTT	CASSQRDPRTDTQYF	TRBV7-9	TRBD2	TRBJ2-3	-
TGCGCCAGCAGCCTGGGGGTCCTTGGGGCTGCGGTAGGAAGCGAGCAGTACTTC	CASSLGVLGAAVGSEQYF	TRBV5-1	-	TRBJ2-7	-
TGTGCCTGGAGTGTACGAGGACCCAACTATGGCTACACCTTC	CAWSVRGPNYGYTF	TRBV30	-	TRBJ1-2	-
TGCGCCAGCAGCTTAATCGGCCATAACACTGAAGCTTTCTTT	CASSLIGHNTEAFF	TRBV5-1	-	TRBJ1-1	-
TGTGCCAGCAGCTTCGGAGAAAGCGGGGTCTTTGACAATGAGCAGTTCTTC	CASSFGESGVFDNEQFF	TRBV7-6	TRBD2	TRBJ2-1	-
TGCAGCGTGGGACTAGCAATCGGGGAGACCCAGTACTTC	CSVGLAIGETQYF	TRBV29-1	TRBD2	TRBJ2-5	-
TGTGCCAGCAAACTGGGGGACAGGGTGGGGTTCGGCTACACCTTC	CASKLGDRVGFGYTF	TRBV6-6	TRBD1	TRBJ1-2	-
TGCGCCAGCAGGGACCATCAGGGTAGAACAGCTTTCTTT	CASRDHQGRTAFF	TRBV5-1	-	TRBJ1-1	-
TGCGCCAGCAGCTTGGCACTAGCGGCGCCGGAGACCCAGTACTTC	CASSLALAAPETQYF	TRBV5-1	TRBD2	TRBJ2-5	-
TGTGCCAGCAGTGAATACACAGGGCAATCCACCTTC	CASSEYTGQSTF	TRBV25-1	-	TRBJ1-2	-
TGTGCCAGCAGCTTAGGGACGGGAGGCGTATGGCCCCAGCATTTT	CASSLGTGGVWPQHF	TRBV11-2	-	TRBJ1-5	few
TGTGCCAGCAGTCCGAGGCGGGGAAGCTCCTACGAGCAGTACTTC	CASSPRRGSSYEQYF	TRBV16	-	TRBJ2-7	few
TGTGCCAGCAACGCGGACCCGACAGATAATGAAGCTTTCTTT	CASNADPTDNEAFF	TRBV5-4	-	TRBJ1-1	-
TGCAGCGTCACCGGGATATATAATGAAAAACTGTTTTTT	CSVTGIYNEKLFF	TRBV29-1	-	TRBJ1-4	-
TGTGCCAGCAGTCAGGACTCGCCAGCTTTCTTT	CASSQDSPAFF	TRBV6-6	-	TRBJ1-1	-
TGTGCCAGCAGCTTAGGGGACAGGGGGCGCGGGGAGACCCAGTACTTC	CASSLGDRGRGETQYF	TRBV7-9	TRBD1	TRBJ2-5	-
TGCGCCAGCAGCTTGATGGCAGGGGACGGCCAAGAGACCCAGTACTTC	CASSLMAGDGQETQYF	TRBV5-1	-	TRBJ2-5	-
TGCGCCAGCAGCTTCGGGACAGATAATCAGCCCCAGCATTTT	CASSFGTDNQPQHF	TRBV5-1	TRBD1	TRBJ1-5	-
TGTGCCAGCAGCGTAGGCCCAGCGACCGAAGCTTTCTTT	CASSVGPATEAFF	TRBV9	-	TRBJ1-1	few
TGTGCCAGCAGCTTCGGACTAGCGGGGCGGGAGACCCAGTACTTC	CASSFGLAGRETQYF	TRBV7-9	TRBD2	TRBJ2-5	-
TGTGCCAGCAGTGGTGAAGGGTACGAGCAGTACTTC	CASSGEGYEQYF	TRBV2	-	TRBJ2-7	-
TGCGCCAGCAGAGCCGGGACAGACTCCTACAATGAGCAGTTCTTC	CASRAGTDSYNEQFF	TRBV5-1	TRBD1	TRBJ2-1	-
TGTGCCAGCAGCTTAGTTCTTAGGAGCCCGAGGATCTACGAGCAGTACTTC	CASSLVLRSPRIYEQYF	TRBV7-9	-	TRBJ2-7	-
TGCGCCAGCAGTCCGTCACAGGAGAACACTGAAGCTTTCTTT	CASSPSQENTEAFF	TRBV4-1	-	TRBJ1-1	-
TGCGCCAGCAGCCCGGGTCAGACCCAGTACTTC	CASSPGQTQYF	TRBV5-1	-	TRBJ2-5	-
TGTGCCAGCTCACAGACCGGGACAGAAAGAAGAGGAAACACCATATATTTT	CASSQTGTERRGNTIYF	TRBV18	TRBD1	TRBJ1-3	once
TGCAGCGTTGAGCGGGGAAACACCATATATTTT	CSVERGNTIYF	TRBV29-1	-	TRBJ1-3	-
TGTGCCAGCAGCGAGGTGGGCGTCGGGGGCGGGGAGCTGTTTTTT	CASSEVGVGGGELFF	TRBV2	-	TRBJ2-2	-
TGTGCCAGCAACCCCCTGGCCTCAACTAATGAAAAACTGTTTTTT	CASNPLASTNEKLFF	TRBV2	-	TRBJ1-4	-
TGTGCCAGCAGCGATCCGGGCCATGGCTACACCTTC	CASSDPGHGYTF	TRBV7-3	-	TRBJ1-2	-
TGTGCCAGCAGTTTCGGACAGAATGGAGAGCCCCAGCATTTT	CASSFGQNGEPQHF	TRBV6-5	-	TRBJ1-5	-
TGTGCCAGCAGTTACTCGGGCAGGAGGAACTATGGCTACACCTTC	CASSYSGRRNYGYTF	TRBV6-6	-	TRBJ1-2	-
TGTGCCAGCAGTGGCCGGGACAGCCTGGGGCCCCAGCATTTT	CASSGRDSLGPQHF	TRBV2	TRBD1	TRBJ1-5	few
TGTGCCAGCAGCATACTGACGGGGGAGCAGTTCTTC	CASSILTGEQFF	TRBV7-2	-	TRBJ2-1	-
TGTGCCAGCAGCTCCCAGGAGGAGGGGAGCACAGATACGCAGTATTTT	CASSSQEEGSTDTQYF	TRBV11-3	-	TRBJ2-3	-
TGTGCCAGCAGTTTACGGGGCGATTCCTACGAGCAGTACTTC	CASSLRGDSYEQYF	TRBV6-5	-	TRBJ2-7	-
TGTGCCAGCAGCTTGAGACAGAACACCGGGGAGCTGTTTTTT	CASSLRQNTGELFF	TRBV5-6	-	TRBJ2-2	-
TGTGCCAGCAGCTTGGCACAGAACACTGAAGCTTTCTTT	CASSLAQNTEAFF	TRBV11-2	-	TRBJ1-1	-
TGTGCCAGGAGGACAAGGGGAACCGGGGAGCTGTTTTTT	CARRTRGTGELFF	TRBV2	-	TRBJ2-2	-
TGTGCCAGCAGCAAAGTACCCGGGAGGGACACATTAAGTGGTTCACCCCTCCACTTT	CASSKVPGRDTLSGSPLHF	TRBV21-1	-	TRBJ1-6	-
TGTGCCAGCAGCTTAGGTTTAGCGGGGGTCTACAATGAGCAGTTCTTC	CASSLGLAGVYNEQFF	TRBV7-6	TRBD2	TRBJ2-1	-
TGCGCCAGCAGCTTGGGGCAGGGGCCCCGCGTTAGGGGCTACACCTTC	CASSLGQGPRVRGYTF	TRBV5-1	-	TRBJ1-2	-
TGTGCCAGCAGCTTAGCCCGTTGGGGGGGCTTTGGAAACACCATATATTTT	CASSLARWGGFGNTIYF	TRBV7-8	-	TRBJ1-3	-